These 8 T cell receptor beta chains were all obtained from the same sample, sequenced in a study of blood T cell repertoires in COVID-19. Assay used: immunoSEQ multiplex PCR; TCRdb lists only in-frame clones, some missing. The sample includes under 8,000 clones, 82% of them seen just once. The sample was peripheral blood. Receptors were obtained from a human donor with active COVID-19. The donor label of this sample is uncertain.

J is TRBJ2-2 and V is TRBV23-1; TRBD1 might be the D (5 bases). TRBV23-1 is recorded as an ORF, its role being uncertain. The V gene lost 3 bases and the J gene lost 1 base, with 18 bases spanning the gap. This CDR3 region has 18 residues. CDR3 bases: TGCGCCAGCAGTCACCTCGAGGACGACAGCGAGAACACCGGGGAGCTGTTTTTT. It specifies CASSHLEDDSENTGELFF.

V gene TRBV4-2 combines with J gene TRBJ1-5; TRBD1 aligns across 10 bases. The trim removed 5 bases at V and 7 bases at J, leaving 8 bases unmatched. Germline-derived CDR1 and CDR2 are LGHNA and YNFKEQ. The CDR3 loop spans 15 amino acids. The CDR3 region is CASSRGQGEIQPQHF. In DNA, the CDR3 is TGTGCCAGCAGCAGAGGACAGGGGGAAATCCAGCCCCAGCATTTT.

The rearrangement joins TRBV25-1 to TRBJ2-5; TRBD2 agrees at 8 bases. V lost 5 bases and J lost 4; bases outside the gene matches: 9. The CDR3 sequence is 15 residues long. CDR1 and CDR2 from the germline V gene are MGHDK and SYGVNS. In nucleotides, the CDR3 is TGTGCCAGCAGTTCTGTAGCGGGGTCCCCAGAGACCCAGTACTTC. The encoded protein is CASSSVAGSPETQYF. The complete variable domain, with remaining parts taken from reference TRBV25-1 and TRBJ2-5, reads EADIYQTPRYLVIGTGKKITLECSQTMGHDKMYWYQQDPGMELHLIHYSYGVNSTEKGDLSSESTVSRIRTEHFPLTLESARPSHTSQYLCASSSVAGSPETQYFGPGTRLLVL.

V and J are TRBV7-2 and TRBJ1-2; a possible D gene is TRBD1 (5 bases). Germline CDR1 is SGHTA and CDR2 is FQGNSA. This CDR3 spans 15 amino acids. The V end lost 1 base, the J end lost 5 bases, and 14 bases lay between the germline ends. CDR3 DNA: TGTGCCAGCAGCTTAGACAGTGGGCCAGGGTATGGCTACACCTTC. Residues: CASSLDSGPGYGYTF.

The J gene is TRBJ1-5, the V gene TRBV2, with 9 positions matching TRBD1. Per the germline V gene, CDR1 is SNHLY and CDR2 is FYNNEI. The CDR3 runs to 14 residues. The J segment lost 3 bases and the V segment lost 7 bases, leaving 4 bases of the junction unmatched. CDR3 protein: CASKDRGHNQPQHF. Here the CDR3 DNA reads TGTGCCAGCAAGGACAGGGGACACAATCAGCCCCAGCATTTT.

This clone turned up a few times. CDR3 DNA: TGTGCCAGCAGCTTGTGGTGGGCTAGCGGGAGGGCTGGGGCCAACGTCCTGACTTTC. Residues: CASSLWWASGRAGANVLTF. This chain joins TRBV5-4 and TRBJ2-6, with 12 nucleotides matching TRBD2. The CDR3 covers 19 residues. With V trimmed by 1 base and J by 2 bases, 7 bases remained unmatched. Per germline, CDR1 SGHNT and CDR2 YYREEE (reference sequence). The full variable domain, completed using reference TRBV5-4 and TRBJ2-6, is ETGVTQSPTHLIKTRGQQVTLRCSSQSGHNTVSWYQQALGQGPQFIFQYYREEENGRGNFPPRFSGLQFPNYSSELNVNALELDDSALYLCASSLWWASGRAGANVLTFGAGSRLTVL.

The genes are TRBV9 and TRBJ2-1, with a weak D call TRBD1 (5 bases). The germline CDR1 and CDR2 sequences are SGDLS and YYNGEE. V dropped 0 bases and J dropped 1 base, with 5 bases sitting between them. The CDR3 sequence is 14 residues long. CDR3 loop: CASSVEGSYNEQFF. CDR3 nucleotides: TGTGCCAGCAGCGTAGAGGGGTCCTACAATGAGCAGTTCTTC.

This chain links TRBV9 with TRBJ2-2, with a tentative D call TRBD2 (5 bases). Trimming cost V 0 bases and J 5 bases, with 11 bases left between them. From germline, CDR1 is SGDLS and CDR2 YYNGEE. The CDR3 is 15 residues long. The CDR3 coding sequence is TGTGCCAGCAGCGTAGCAGCGGTGAGGACCGGGGAGCTGTTTTTT. Amino acid sequence: CASSVAAVRTGELFF.